This T cell receptor beta chain came from a study of CD8 T cells in ankylosing spondylitis. General study results and limits: Disease-linked clones displayed a CD8+ phenotype and appeared relatively rarely in peripheral blood. It appeared that ankylosing spondylitis blood was characterized by a TCR beta motif of several highly homologous variants. Certain motif variants had earlier been reported in reactive arthritis synovial fluid and blood. Matched ankylosing spondylitis synovial fluid reportedly showed significant enrichment of disease-linked clones.

Via MiXCR, TCRdb re-called the 5' RACE reads, giving one row per CDR3 protein. The top ten hold approximately 1% of the sample, which has roughly 450,000 distinct CDR3 sequences, roughly 27% seen once. This CDR3 region has 13 residues. The V and J ends lost 6 bases and 8 bases, in that order; junction bases with no gene match: 8. Germline CDR1 DFQATT, CDR2 SNEGSKA (reference sequence). In this sample, this clonotype turned up many times. The antigen is unknown. The chain carries TRBV20-1 and TRBJ1-4; the match to TRBD1 covers 8 bases. The receptor comes from a male donor with ankylosing spondylitis. Sequencing was done on a sample of blood, either unsorted or a sorted T cell fraction (not recorded which). In DNA form, the CDR3 reads TGCAGTGCCCTCGACAGGGGAGGAGAAAAACTGTTTTTT. Its translation: CSALDRGGEKLFF.